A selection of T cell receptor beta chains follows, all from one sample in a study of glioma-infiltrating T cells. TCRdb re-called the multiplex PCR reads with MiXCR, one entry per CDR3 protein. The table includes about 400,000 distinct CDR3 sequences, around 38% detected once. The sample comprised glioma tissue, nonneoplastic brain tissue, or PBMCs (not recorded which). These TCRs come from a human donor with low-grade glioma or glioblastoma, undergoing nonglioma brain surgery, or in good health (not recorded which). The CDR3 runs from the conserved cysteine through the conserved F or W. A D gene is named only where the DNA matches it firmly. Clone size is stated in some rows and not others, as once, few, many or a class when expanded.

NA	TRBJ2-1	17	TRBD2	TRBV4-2	CASSQGLAGLSYNEQFF	TGTGCCAGCAGCCAGGGACTAGCGGGCCTTTCCTACAATGAGCAGTTCTTC
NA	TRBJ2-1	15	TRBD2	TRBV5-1	CASSDGGGAYNEQFF	TGCGCCAGCAGCGACGGCGGGGGGGCCTACAATGAGCAGTTCTTC
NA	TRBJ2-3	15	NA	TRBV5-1	CASSLASPRADTQYF	TGCGCCAGCAGCTTGGCGTCCCCTCGGGCAGATACGCAGTATTTT
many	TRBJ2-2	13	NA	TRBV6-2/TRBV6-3	CASNQLGTGELFF	TGTGCCAGCAACCAACTAGGTACCGGGGAGCTGTTTTTT
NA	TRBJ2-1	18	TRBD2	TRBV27	CASSSLAGGLSFYNEQFF	TGTGCCAGCAGTTCACTAGCGGGAGGCCTATCTTTCTACAATGAGCAGTTCTTC
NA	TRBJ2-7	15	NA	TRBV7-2	CASSLMGHGGGEQYF	TGTGCCAGCAGCTTAATGGGACATGGAGGGGGCGAGCAGTACTTC
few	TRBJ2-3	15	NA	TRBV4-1	CASSQATVSTDTQYF	TGCGCCAGCAGCCAAGCTACAGTTAGCACAGATACGCAGTATTTT
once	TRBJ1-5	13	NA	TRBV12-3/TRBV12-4	CASRITREQPQHF	TGTGCCAGCAGAATCACCAGGGAACAGCCCCAGCATTTT
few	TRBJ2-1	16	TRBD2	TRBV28	CASSLGGLAGGNEQFF	TGTGCCAGCAGTTTAGGCGGGCTAGCGGGAGGAAATGAGCAGTTCTTC
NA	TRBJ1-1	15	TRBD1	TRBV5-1	CASSLGTGRDTEAFF	TGCGCCAGCAGCTTGGGGACAGGGAGGGATACTGAAGCTTTCTTT
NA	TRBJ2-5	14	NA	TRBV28	CASSLEGCQETQYF	TGTGCCAGCAGCCTCGAGGGATGTCAAGAGACCCAGTACTTC
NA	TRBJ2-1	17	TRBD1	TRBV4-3	CASSPQSRDRVNNEQFF	TGCGCCAGCAGCCCTCAATCCCGGGACAGGGTCAACAATGAGCAGTTCTTC
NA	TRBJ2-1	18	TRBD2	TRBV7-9	CASSLGTSIHPRYNEQFF	TGTGCCAGCAGCTTAGGGACTAGCATACACCCACGCTACAATGAGCAGTTCTTC
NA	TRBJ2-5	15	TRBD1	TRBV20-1	CSAPGQGTQGETQYF	TGCAGTGCCCCGGGACAGGGGACCCAAGGAGAGACCCAGTACTTC
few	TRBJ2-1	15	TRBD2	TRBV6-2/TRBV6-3	CASSLTSGGHGEQFF	TGTGCCAGCAGTCTGACTAGCGGAGGCCATGGGGAGCAGTTCTTC
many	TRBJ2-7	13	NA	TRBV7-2	CASSLIQSYEQYF	TGTGCCAGCAGCTTAATACAGTCCTACGAGCAGTACTTC
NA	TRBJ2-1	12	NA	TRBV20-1	CSARDRGNEQFF	TGCAGTGCTAGAGATAGGGGCAATGAGCAGTTCTTC
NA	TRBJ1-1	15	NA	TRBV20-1	CSARDRSDGHAEAFF	TGCAGTGCTAGAGATCGGAGCGACGGGCACGCTGAAGCTTTCTTT
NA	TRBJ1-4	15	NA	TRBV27	CASSLIWGGREKLFF	TGTGCCAGCAGTTTAATCTGGGGCGGGCGTGAAAAACTGTTTTTT
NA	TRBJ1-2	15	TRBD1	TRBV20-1	CSADGTGQTNYGYTF	TGCAGTGCGGACGGGACAGGGCAAACCAACTATGGCTACACCTTC
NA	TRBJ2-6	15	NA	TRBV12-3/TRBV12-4	CATNTGASGANVLTF	TGTGCCACCAATACAGGAGCCTCTGGGGCCAACGTCCTGACTTTC
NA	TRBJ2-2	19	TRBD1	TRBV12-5	CASGLVQFGTGERTGELFF	TGTGCTAGTGGTTTGGTACAGTTCGGGACAGGGGAAAGAACCGGGGAGCTGTTTTTT
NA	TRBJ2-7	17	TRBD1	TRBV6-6	CASSYYGTGGMNYEQYF	TGTGCCAGCAGTTACTATGGGACAGGGGGGATGAACTACGAGCAGTACTTC
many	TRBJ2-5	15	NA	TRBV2	CASSEAEGGTETQYF	TGTGCCAGCAGTGAAGCGGAAGGGGGGACAGAGACCCAGTACTTC